The next 30 T cell receptor beta chains were all read from a single sample in a study of shared clonotypes between healthy human individuals. Measured with immunoSEQ multiplex PCR; TCRdb has only the in-frame clones, and not every one. Of millions of clones listed, about 92% are singletons. The sample taken for sequencing was naive CD4+ T cells sorted from blood. Subset defined: CD45RA+ positively selected. The receptors stem from a man younger than 35 in good health.

The genes are TRBV5-8 and TRBJ2-3; tentatively, D is TRBD1 or TRBD2 (6 bases each). This CDR3 contains 15 residues. Germline V gene sequence: CDR1 SGHTS, CDR2 YDEGEE. The germline V and J ends were trimmed by 6 bases and 2 bases, with 16 bases remaining between them. The CDR3 here is CASKNRGLNTDTQYF. The CDR3 nucleotides are TGTGCCAGCAAGAACCGGGGGCTTAACACAGATACGCAGTATTTT.

This chain's CDR3 is CASSADSFTEAFF. DNA for the CDR3: TGTGCCAGCAGTGCCGACAGTTTCACTGAAGCTTTCTTT. V gene TRBV2 combines with J gene TRBJ1-1, with a tentative D call TRBD1 (5 bases). Trimming shortened V by 4 bases and J by 4 bases, and 10 bases separated the two germline ends. Germline CDR1 reads SNHLY; CDR2 reads FYNNEI. The CDR3 is 13 amino acids.

The chain joins TRBV14 to TRBJ2-2; TRBD1 agrees at 8 bases. CDR1 is SGHDN and CDR2 is FVKESK in the germline V gene. The CDR3 has 15 amino acids. V lost 4 bases and J lost 5; bases outside the gene matches: 6. As DNA, the CDR3 is TGTGCCAGCAGCCGACAGGGGTTAGGGACCGGGGAGCTGTTTTTT. Translated: CASSRQGLGTGELFF.

V is TRBV27 and J is TRBJ2-4; 10 bases are a match to TRBD2. Trimming took 6 bases from V and 9 from J; bases not matched to a gene: 11. Germline CDR1 reads MNHEY; CDR2 reads SMNVEV (reference sequence). The CDR3 runs 15 residues. The CDR3: CASSEAGTSVGIQYF. The CDR3 region has the DNA TGTGCCAGCAGCGAAGCCGGGACTAGCGTCGGCATTCAGTACTTC.

V and J are TRBV2 and TRBJ1-4, with 7 nucleotides matching TRBD1. Per the germline V gene, CDR1 is SNHLY and CDR2 is FYNNEI. J gave up 4 bases and V 7 bases, and 6 bases lay outside the gene matches. CDR3 length equals 14 residues. CDR3 residues: CASIPGQSNEKLFF. As DNA, the CDR3 is TGTGCCAGCATTCCGGGACAGAGTAATGAAAAACTGTTTTTT.

Worth noting for this clone: The sample carries other DNA sequences with the same CDR3. In nucleotides, the CDR3 is TGTGCCAGTTCCGGGACAGGGGGCACTGAAGCTTTCTTT. As protein: CASSGTGGTEAFF. This chain uses TRBV18 with TRBJ1-1, with 11 positions matching TRBD1. V was pared by 9 bases and J by 4 bases, with 4 bases of the junction left unmatched. This CDR3 is 13 amino acids long. Looked up from germline, CDR1 is KGHSH and CDR2 is LQKENI.

The chain combines TRBV5-6 with TRBJ2-5; unclear D gene. The ends were cut back, 2 bases at V and 5 bases at J, with 10 bases in the middle. The CDR3 length is 13 residues. The germline gives CDR1 SGHDT, CDR2 YYEEEE. Here the CDR3 DNA reads TGTGCCAGCAGCTTCGTTCAAGGGGAGACCCAGTACTTC. Translated: CASSFVQGETQYF.

This sequence joins TRBV14 and TRBJ1-4; a weak D match, TRBD1 (6 bases). With 3 bases removed from V and 0 bases from J, the gap between germline ends came to 11 bases. Germline V CDR1 and CDR2: SGHDN, FVKESK. CDR3 length equals 16 residues. In DNA form, the CDR3 reads TGTGCCAGCAGCCACTTAGGACAGTCAACTAATGAAAAACTGTTTTTT. As protein: CASSHLGQSTNEKLFF.

The CDR3 DNA follows: TGCGCCAGCAGCTTGCCGGGTAGCTATGGCTACACCTTC. Translating it yields CASSLPGSYGYTF. The J gene is TRBJ1-2, the V gene TRBV5-1; D uncertain. With 1 base removed from V and 4 bases from J, the gap between germline ends came to 8 bases. CDR1 is SGHRS, CDR2 YFSETQ, per germline. CDR3 size: 13 residues. Combining the CDR3 with reference TRBV5-1 and TRBJ1-2 gives the whole variable domain KAGVTQTPRYLIKTRGQQVTLSCSPISGHRSVSWYQQTPGQGLQFLFEYFSETQRNKGNFPGRFSGRQFSNSRSEMNVSTLELGDSALYLCASSLPGSYGYTFGSGTRLTVV.

This clone was observed once. The rearrangement links TRBV30 to TRBJ2-4; D is ambiguous. Germline-derived CDR1 and CDR2 are GTSNPN and SVGIG (reference sequence). Between the trimmed V and J ends, which lost 0 bases and 7 bases, there was a span of 13 bases. This CDR3 contains 14 residues. CDR3 loop: CAWSVPKRINIQYF. CDR3 bases: TGTGCCTGGAGTGTCCCTAAAAGGATCAACATTCAGTACTTC.

The chain joins TRBV29-1 to TRBJ2-3; D unclear. This CDR3 has 14 residues. V lost 6 bases, J lost 3 bases, and 16 bases lay in between. From germline, CDR1 is SQVTM and CDR2 ANQGSEA. The CDR3 DNA is TGCAGCGTGGCCGACCGGTTTTGGACAGATACGCAGTATTTT. Protein product: CSVADRFWTDTQYF.

This chain joins TRBV5-1 and TRBJ1-1; possibly TRBD1 for D (5 bases). CDR1 SGHRS and CDR2 YFSETQ come from the germline V gene. The CDR3 covers 14 residues. V gave up 4 bases and J gave up 6 bases, with 16 bases separating them. The CDR3 reads CASSKQEGRAEAFF. In DNA form, the CDR3 reads TGCGCCAGCAGCAAGCAGGAGGGGAGGGCTGAAGCTTTCTTT.

The CDR3 sequence: CASSEAGGRQYF. The CDR3 region has the DNA TGCGCCAGCAGTGAAGCAGGGGGGCGGCAGTACTTC. The gene calls are TRBV10-1 and TRBJ2-5; maybe TRBD1 (7 bases). The length of the CDR3 is 12 residues. Germline-derived CDR1 and CDR2 are WNHNN and SYGVQD (reference sequence). V was clipped by 3 bases and J by 11 bases, with 13 bases between them.

The V gene is TRBV29-1, the J gene TRBJ2-7, with 8 bases lining up with TRBD1. This CDR3 spans 13 amino acids. V was pared by 6 bases and J by 0 bases, with 4 bases of the junction left unmatched. Germline V lookup: CDR1 SQVTM, CDR2 ANQGSEA. Here the CDR3 DNA reads TGCAGCGTCCGACAGGGGAACTCCTACGAGCAGTACTTC. It is translated as CSVRQGNSYEQYF.

This clone was observed a handful of times. This chain connects TRBV18 to TRBJ1-2, with D perhaps matching TRBD1 (5 bases). Germline values: CDR1 KGHSH, CDR2 LQKENI. The CDR3 spans 13 residues. The V end lost 3 bases, the J end lost 4 bases, and 9 bases lay between the germline ends. This CDR3 reads CASSPGVVYGYTF. DNA for the CDR3: TGTGCCAGCTCACCGGGGGTAGTCTATGGCTACACCTTC.

About this clone: This same CDR3 is encoded by further DNA sequences in the sample. The chain has TRBV10-3 and TRBJ2-5, with no clear D. With 5 bases removed from V and 5 bases from J, the gap between germline ends came to 6 bases. Germline assignment: CDR1 ENHRY and CDR2 SYGVKD. This CDR3 spans 11 amino acids. CDR3 amino acids: CAISSGETQYF. DNA of the CDR3: TGTGCCATCAGTTCGGGCGAGACCCAGTACTTC.

This clone was seen a few times. This chain joins TRBV2 and TRBJ1-5; TRBD1 is a possible D gene (5 bases). Germline CDR1 SNHLY, CDR2 FYNNEI. Deletions cut 6 bases from V and 2 bases from J, with 11 bases between. The CDR3 is 14 residues long. CDR3 residues: CASSGGRGNQPQHF. The CDR3 DNA is TGTGCCAGCAGCGGGGGGAGGGGCAATCAGCCCCAGCATTTT.

This chain joins TRBV7-2 and TRBJ1-6; 9 bases are a match to TRBD1. The CDR3 totals 16 residues. The V and J ends lost 0 bases and 8 bases, in that order; junction bases with no gene match: 5. CDR1 is SGHTA and CDR2 is FQGNSA in the germline V gene. DNA for the CDR3: TGTGCCAGCAGCTTAGCGGACAGGGGACGAGATTCACCCCTCCACTTT. It is translated as CASSLADRGRDSPLHF.

V usage is TRBV28 and J usage is TRBJ1-5; TRBD1 might be the D (5 bases). The CDR3 consists of 18 residues. Trimming cost V 6 bases and J 4 bases, with 25 bases left between them. The germline V gene encodes CDR1 MDHEN and CDR2 SYDVKM. The CDR3 DNA is TGTGCCAGCAGCCCCCCCTCCGGGGGGGAGTTGAGGAATCAGCCCCAGCATTTT. This translates into CASSPPSGGELRNQPQHF.

The V gene is TRBV14, the J gene TRBJ2-5; D is undetermined. Germline CDR1 SGHDN, CDR2 FVKESK. The CDR3 has 13 residues. Trimming took 3 bases from V and 3 from J, leaving 8 bases between them. CDR3 in amino acids: CASSQHPKETQYF. The CDR3 DNA follows: TGTGCCAGCAGCCAGCACCCCAAAGAGACCCAGTACTTC. Filled out from reference TRBV14 and TRBJ2-5, the complete variable domain reads EAGVTQFPSHSVIEKGQTVTLRCDPISGHDNLYWYRRVMGKEIKFLLHFVKESKQDESGMPNNRFLAERTGGTYSTLKVQPAELEDSGVYFCASSQHPKETQYFGPGTRLLVL.

CDR3 nucleotides: TGTGCCAGCTCACCCTCTAGAACGGGAGGTATAGATACGCAGTATTTT. As protein: CASSPSRTGGIDTQYF. This chain uses TRBV18 with TRBJ2-3; 7 bases are a match to TRBD2. The V segment lost 3 bases and the J segment 5 bases; nucleotides outside the gene matches: 11. The CDR3 is 16 amino acids. Looked up from germline, CDR1 is KGHSH and CDR2 is LQKENI.

As concerns this clone: Other DNA sequences in the same sample also yield this CDR3. The rearrangement links TRBV19 to TRBJ2-7; D may be TRBD1 or TRBD2 (5 bases each). Trimming cost V 3 bases and J 1 base, with 7 bases left between them. This CDR3 contains 13 residues. Germline values: CDR1 LNHDA, CDR2 SQIVND (reference sequence). CDR3 amino acids: CASSMGPSYEQYF. The CDR3 DNA reads as TGTGCCAGTAGTATGGGACCTTCCTACGAGCAGTACTTC.

J is TRBJ2-2 and V is TRBV7-9, with D possibly TRBD2 on 6 matching bases. The germline V and J ends were trimmed by 5 bases and 8 bases, with 18 bases remaining between them. Germline assignment: CDR1 SEHNR and CDR2 FQNEAQ (reference sequence). This CDR3 is 15 amino acids long. The CDR3: CASSPIAGRYGELFF. CDR3 bases: TGTGCCAGCAGCCCAATTGCGGGGCGTTATGGGGAGCTGTTTTTT.

The V call is TRBV30, the J call TRBJ1-2; TRBD1 aligns across 10 bases. Unmatched junction bases numbered 10, after V lost 4 bases and J lost 8 bases. CDR3 length equals 14 residues. Germline V gene lookup returns CDR1 GTSNPN and CDR2 SVGIG (reference sequence). The chain's CDR3 is CAWNRDRGGRGYTF. The CDR3 DNA reads as TGTGCCTGGAATCGGGACAGGGGTGGCAGGGGCTACACCTTC.

For this clone: This same CDR3 is encoded by further DNA sequences in the sample. This chain connects TRBV2 to TRBJ1-2; 9 nucleotides line up with TRBD1. Germline V gene sequence: CDR1 SNHLY, CDR2 FYNNEI. The V and J ends lost 6 bases and 2 bases, in that order; junction bases with no gene match: 1. CDR3 length: 13 amino acids. CDR3 sequence (DNA): TGTGCCAGCAGGGGGACAGGGAACTATGGCTACACCTTC. The encoded protein is CASRGTGNYGYTF.

This clone came up a few times. The sample carries other DNA sequences with the same CDR3. This chain links TRBV20-1 with TRBJ1-2; tentative D call: TRBD1 (5 bases). CDR1 is DFQATT and CDR2 is SNEGSKA in the germline V gene (reference sequence). This CDR3 is built from 11 residues. V shed 6 bases and J shed 5 bases, with 10 bases lying between them. Here the CDR3 DNA reads TGCAGTGCCCGGGACTTATATGGCTACACCTTC. It specifies CSARDLYGYTF.

The chain couples TRBV5-6 to TRBJ1-5, with 9 bases lining up with TRBD1. Looked up from germline, CDR1 is SGHDT and CDR2 is YYEEEE. CDR3 length: 16 residues. V shed 4 bases and J 7 bases; nucleotides not matched to a gene: 12. The CDR3 protein is CASSAGTGKKGQPQHF. The CDR3 DNA follows: TGTGCCAGCAGCGCCGGGACAGGGAAAAAAGGACAGCCCCAGCATTTT.

As regards this clone: Other DNA sequences of this sample code for an identical CDR3. This chain links TRBV11-2 with TRBJ2-7; 7 bases align to TRBD1. The junction had 6 bases not matched to a gene; V was cut back by 2 bases and J by 5 bases. CDR1 and CDR2 from the germline V gene are SGHAT and FQNNGV. This CDR3 is built from 14 residues. CDR3 nucleotides: TGTGCCAGCAGCTTAAACAGGGGTCTGGACGAGCAGTACTTC. Protein product: CASSLNRGLDEQYF.

This sequence joins TRBV27 and TRBJ2-5; 8 positions match TRBD2. Germline V gene data show CDR1 as MNHEY and CDR2 as SMNVEV (reference sequence). V shed 5 bases and J 5 bases; nucleotides not matched to a gene: 7. The CDR3 length is 14 residues. As DNA, the CDR3 is TGTGCCAGCAGTCCGACCCCGGGAGGGGAGACCCAGTACTTC. Translating it yields CASSPTPGGETQYF.

V usage is TRBV30 and J usage is TRBJ2-5, with D perhaps TRBD1 or TRBD2 (5 bases each). Germline-derived CDR1 and CDR2 are GTSNPN and SVGIG (reference sequence). Trimming cost V 0 bases and J 2 bases, with 13 bases left between them. The CDR3 is 15 residues long. The CDR3 reads CAWSVGEPGQETQYF. In DNA form, the CDR3 reads TGTGCCTGGAGTGTGGGGGAGCCCGGACAAGAGACCCAGTACTTC.